The 30 T cell receptor beta chains in this list originate from one sample, sequenced in a study of cytomegalovirus exposure and HLA in healthy donors (dated by TCRdb to between 2016 and 2019). The library was generated by the immunoSEQ multiplex PCR assay. A mixture of 60 forward primers for TCR Vbeta segments and 13 reverse primers for TCR Jbeta segments was used in the multiplex PCR. Not all clones reach the TCRdb copy of this immuneACCESS table, which keeps in-frame sequences only. Checked studies attribute under half of the gap to unresolved V genes and leave the rest unexplained. The sample contains around 150,000 clones, approximately 80% of them found a single time. The ten largest account for around 4.9% of the sample. The sequenced sample was PBMCs. The origin of the receptors is a male donor in good health and CMV-seronegative.

This clone was seen more than once but under ten times. The chain has TRBV6-5 and TRBJ2-7, with TRBD2 matching over 9 bases. Germline values: CDR1 MNHEY, CDR2 SVGAGI. The CDR3 has 11 residues. Germline trimming cut 6 bases from V and 9 bases from J; bases unmatched to any gene: 3. The CDR3 sequence is CASSLGLAQYF. The DNA of the CDR3 is TGTGCCAGCAGCCTGGGACTAGCGCAGTACTTC.

The gene calls are TRBV7-3 and TRBJ2-6; 9 nucleotides match TRBD1. V lost 0 bases, J lost 2 bases, and 2 bases stayed unmatched. The CDR3 sequence is 17 residues long. CDR1 and CDR2 from the germline V gene are SGHTA and FQGTGA. As DNA, the CDR3 is TGTGCCAGCAGCTTAACTCACAGGGGGCCTGGGGCCAACGTCCTGACTTTC. This codes for CASSLTHRGPGANVLTF.

The rearrangement links TRBV7-3 to TRBJ1-1; D is undetermined. The CDR3 length is 13 residues. Germline CDR1 is SGHTA and CDR2 is FQGTGA. The V end was cut by 1 base, the J end by 5 bases, with 8 bases between. Here the CDR3 DNA reads TGTGCCAGCAGCTTAAGTCCGGGGACTGAAGCTTTCTTT. It codes for CASSLSPGTEAFF.

Only one count was recorded for this clone. The genes are TRBV5-4 and TRBJ1-4; D unclear. This CDR3 is built from 15 residues. V was clipped by 4 bases and J by 5 bases, with 15 bases between them. Germline lookup yields CDR1 SGHNT and CDR2 YYREEE (reference sequence). CDR3 DNA sequence: TGTGCCAGCAGCCCAGGTGGCAGAAAGAATGAAAAACTGTTTTTT. Residues: CASSPGGRKNEKLFF.

V and J are TRBV7-2 and TRBJ2-1; tentatively, D is TRBD2 (6 bases). The CDR3 totals 14 residues. V lost 5 bases and J 9 bases, leaving 17 bases between the germline ends. CDR1 and CDR2 (germline): SGHTA, FQGNSA. CDR3 protein: CASSPGTPRGEQFF. The CDR3 DNA is TGTGCCAGCAGCCCTGGGACTCCTAGGGGTGAGCAGTTCTTC.

The rearrangement joins TRBV5-1 to TRBJ1-5, with 9 positions matching TRBD1. V was clipped by 4 bases and J by 4 bases; unmatched bases: 6. The CDR3 contains 15 residues. Germline V gene lookup returns CDR1 SGHRS and CDR2 YFSETQ. CDR3 sequence: CASSKGQGRNQPQHF. The DNA of the CDR3 is TGCGCCAGCAGCAAGGGACAGGGAAGAAATCAGCCCCAGCATTTT.

V and J are TRBV4-2 and TRBJ1-2, with D tentatively TRBD1 (5 bases). In germline, CDR1 is LGHNA, CDR2 YNFKEQ. Trimming left V 1 base short and J 4 bases short, with 13 bases between. This CDR3 comprises 15 residues. The CDR3, as DNA: TGTGCCAGCAGCCAAGGGATTGGAGGGGTCTATGGCTACACCTTC. It yields the protein CASSQGIGGVYGYTF.

CDR3 sequence: CASSLPDSNTEAFF. DNA for the CDR3: TGTGCCAGCAGTTTACCGGACAGCAACACTGAAGCTTTCTTT. This rearrangement joins TRBV6-5 to TRBJ1-1; D possibly corresponds to TRBD1 (6 bases). Germline values: CDR1 MNHEY, CDR2 SVGAGI. CDR3 size: 14 residues. V was clipped by 4 bases and J by 2 bases, with 11 bases between them.

V is TRBV4-1 and J is TRBJ1-2; 12 bases fit TRBD1. The junction had 8 bases not matched to a gene; V was cut back by 3 bases and J by 0 bases. Germline-derived CDR1 and CDR2 are MGHRA and YSYEKL. The CDR3 covers 18 residues. This chain's CDR3 is CASSHLPGQGAANYGYTF. As DNA, the CDR3 is TGCGCCAGCAGCCACCTGCCGGGACAGGGGGCCGCTAACTATGGCTACACCTTC.

Details on this clone: The same CDR3 also results from other DNA sequences found in this sample. The chain couples TRBV6-5 to TRBJ1-3; 8 positions agree with TRBD1. This CDR3 contains 14 residues. CDR1 and CDR2 (germline): MNHEY, SVGAGI. The V segment lost 5 bases and the J segment 2 bases; nucleotides outside the gene matches: 2. CDR3 DNA: TGTGCCAGCAGTGCGGACAGGGCTGGAAACACCATATATTTT. This sequence encodes CASSADRAGNTIYF.

The gene calls are TRBV4-1 and TRBJ1-1; the D is unclear. The V gene lost 1 base and the J gene lost 6 bases, with 15 bases spanning the gap. Germline values: CDR1 MGHRA, CDR2 YSYEKL. This CDR3 spans 15 amino acids. The CDR3 sequence: CASSQGEGRMAEAFF. The CDR3 DNA is TGCGCCAGCAGCCAAGGAGAGGGTCGTATGGCTGAAGCTTTCTTT.

V and J are TRBV4-1 and TRBJ1-1, with D uncertain. Between the trimmed V and J ends, which lost 1 base and 1 base, there was a span of 7 bases. Germline CDR1 reads MGHRA; CDR2 reads YSYEKL. CDR3 length: 14 amino acids. CDR3 loop: CASSQARKNTEAFF. The CDR3, as DNA: TGCGCCAGCAGCCAAGCGCGGAAGAACACTGAAGCTTTCTTT.

V and J are TRBV28 and TRBJ1-5; possible D gene TRBD1, 5 bases. CDR1 and CDR2 from the germline V gene are MDHEN and SYDVKM. This CDR3 region has 16 residues. Trimming took off 7 bases at V and 6 bases at J, with 22 bases between the two ends. CDR3 sequence: CASTQSLGGGSQPQHF. The CDR3 nucleotides are TGTGCCAGCACCCAAAGTCTAGGCGGGGGAAGTCAGCCCCAGCATTTT. Full variable domain (outside the CDR3, taken from reference TRBV28 and TRBJ1-5): DVKVTQSSRYLVKRTGEKVFLECVQDMDHENMFWYRQDPGLGLRLIYFSYDVKMKEKGDIPEGYSVSREKKERFSLILESASTNQTSMYLCASTQSLGGGSQPQHFGDGTRLSIL.

Only a few counts were recorded for this clone. Mismatch with germline at one junction end may stem from a read error. The chain combines TRBV27 with TRBJ2-4, with 11 bases matching TRBD2. CDR3 length equals 18 residues. The V gene's germline CDR1 is MNHEY and CDR2 SMNVEV (reference sequence). For the CDR3, the DNA is TGTGCCAGCAGACGAACTAGCGGGGGCCTTGGAGCCAAAAACAGTCAGTACTTC. Translating it yields CASRRTSGGLGAKNSQYF.

The chain couples TRBV7-9 to TRBJ1-1; no reliable D call. Germline-derived CDR1 and CDR2 are SEHNR and FQNEAQ (reference sequence). V was clipped by 5 bases and J by 6 bases, with 16 bases between them. This CDR3 has 14 residues. In DNA form, the CDR3 reads TGTGCCAGCAGCCCCTTGAGTCGGTATTCTGAAGCTTTCTTT. Translation: CASSPLSRYSEAFF.

This clone occurred a few times. Here the CDR3 DNA reads TGTGCCAGCAGCCCCTCCGGGGACTATGGCTACACCTTC. This translates into CASSPSGDYGYTF. The chain has TRBV7-9 and TRBJ1-2, with D hard to call. The CDR3 loop spans 13 amino acids. The germline V gene has CDR1 SEHNR and CDR2 FQNEAQ (reference sequence). V dropped 5 bases and J dropped 3 bases, with 10 bases sitting between them.

This sequence joins TRBV6-5 and TRBJ2-7, with 10 bases matching TRBD1. Losses at the gene ends were 0 bases for V and 5 bases for J; bases not matched to a gene: 7. There are 16 residues in the CDR3. Germline CDR1 reads MNHEY; CDR2 reads SVGAGI. The CDR3 region is CASSYSRTGGYHEQYF. The CDR3, as DNA: TGTGCCAGCAGTTACTCTCGGACAGGGGGATATCACGAGCAGTACTTC.

The rearrangement uses TRBV5-4 and TRBJ1-2; maybe TRBD1 (5 bases). The CDR3 covers 15 residues. Germline CDR1 SGHNT, CDR2 YYREEE (reference sequence). The V gene lost 5 bases and the J gene lost 2 bases, with 16 bases spanning the gap. DNA for the CDR3: TGTGCCAGCAGGATCGGGGGGAGTTTCAACTATGGCTACACCTTC. This encodes CASRIGGSFNYGYTF.

The chain joins TRBV27 to TRBJ1-1, with D hard to call. Germline V CDR1 and CDR2: MNHEY, SMNVEV (reference sequence). The CDR3 length is 11 residues. V lost 7 bases to trimming and J lost 6 bases, with 9 bases between them. Here the CDR3 DNA reads TGTGCCAGCATAGATGGTCCTGAAGCTTTCTTT. Protein sequence: CASIDGPEAFF.

The chain carries TRBV2 and TRBJ1-2; 9 positions match TRBD1. CDR1 is SNHLY, CDR2 FYNNEI, per germline. V dropped 11 bases and J dropped 7; count of bases not matched to a gene: 8. The CDR3 runs to 12 residues. CDR3 nucleotide sequence: TGTGCCGGAGCCTACAGGGGGCCTGGCTACACCTTC. Translating it yields CAGAYRGPGYTF.

The V gene is TRBV6-1, the J gene TRBJ1-3; D unresolved. Looked up from germline, CDR1 is MNHNS and CDR2 is SASEGT. The CDR3 contains 16 residues. Trimming removed 4 bases at V and 1 base at J, with 14 bases between. The CDR3 here is CASSVPGRGSGNTIYF. DNA for the CDR3: TGTGCCAGCAGTGTGCCCGGACGGGGATCTGGAAACACCATATATTTT.

The chain has TRBV11-1 and TRBJ2-1, with D uncertain. CDR1 SGHAT and CDR2 FQDESV come from the germline V gene (reference sequence). V was trimmed by 2 bases and J by 8 bases, leaving 10 bases between them. This CDR3 region has 13 residues. CDR3 protein: CASSLNYGYEQFF. CDR3 DNA sequence: TGTGCCAGCAGCTTAAACTATGGGTATGAGCAGTTCTTC. Together with reference TRBV11-1 and TRBJ2-1, the CDR3 gives the full variable domain: EAEVAQSPRYKITEKSQAVAFWCDPISGHATLYWYRQILGQGPELLVQFQDESVVDDSQLPKDRFSAERLKGVDSTLKIQPAELGDSAMYLCASSLNYGYEQFFGPGTRLTVL.

V gene TRBV9 combines with J gene TRBJ2-5; 8 nucleotides agree with TRBD1. Germline assignment: CDR1 SGDLS and CDR2 YYNGEE. The length of the CDR3 is 13 residues. With 4 bases clipped from V and 3 bases from J, the junction kept 2 bases outside the gene matches. The CDR3 bases are TGTGCCAGCAGCCCAGGGGGCGAAGAGACCCAGTACTTC. This gives the protein CASSPGGEETQYF.

This clone was picked up one time. The chain joins TRBV9 to TRBJ2-2, with TRBD2 matching 7 bases. CDR1 SGDLS and CDR2 YYNGEE come from the germline V gene. Trimming at V came to 4 bases and at J to 4 bases, leaving 7 bases not matched to a gene. The CDR3 is 15 residues long. The CDR3 DNA reads as TGTGCCAGCAGCACCGGGACTACTCCCACCGGGGAGCTGTTTTTT. This gives the protein CASSTGTTPTGELFF.

The chain recombines TRBV7-2 with TRBJ1-1; D ambiguous. Trimming took off 1 base at V and 6 bases at J, with 15 bases between the two ends. Looked up from germline, CDR1 is SGHTA and CDR2 is FQGNSA. This CDR3 is built from 15 residues. This CDR3 is CASSLVGGSGSEAFF. CDR3 nucleotides: TGTGCCAGCAGCTTAGTTGGTGGATCGGGGTCTGAAGCTTTCTTT.

This clone has only one observation. The chain combines TRBV27 with TRBJ1-2; D is unclear. Germline V CDR1 and CDR2: MNHEY, SMNVEV (reference sequence). The CDR3 length is 13 residues. Trimming took 2 bases from V and 0 from J, leaving 4 bases between them. CDR3 amino acids: CASSLTANYGYTF. The CDR3 DNA sequence: TGTGCCAGCAGTTTAACAGCTAACTATGGCTACACCTTC.

The rearrangement joins TRBV29-1 to TRBJ2-7; TRBD2 might be the D (6 bases). V gave up 4 bases and J gave up 0 bases, with 10 bases separating them. CDR1 is SQVTM and CDR2 is ANQGSEA in the germline V gene. The CDR3 has 13 amino acids. The CDR3 loop reads CSVVEGNSYEQYF. Here the CDR3 DNA reads TGCAGCGTTGTGGAGGGGAACTCCTACGAGCAGTACTTC.

The V call is TRBV7-3, the J call TRBJ2-2; TRBD1 agrees at 7 bases. CDR1 and CDR2 from the germline V gene are SGHTA and FQGTGA. V was pared by 3 bases and J by 4 bases, with 2 bases of the junction left unmatched. This CDR3 is built from 14 residues. The CDR3 DNA sequence: TGTGCCAGCAGCTTCTCAGGGGGCACCGGGGAGCTGTTTTTT. This sequence encodes CASSFSGGTGELFF.

About this clone: An end of the junction does not agree with germline; a read error may underlie this. V is TRBV4-2 and J is TRBJ2-7, with 9 bases lining up with TRBD2. Germline V gene lookup returns CDR1 LGHNA and CDR2 YNFKEQ. CDR3 size: 15 residues. The CDR3 DNA sequence: TGTGCCAGCAGTCAAGGGAGGACTAGCGCGTACGAGCAGTACTTC. Translating gives CASSQGRTSAYEQYF.

The rearrangement links TRBV4-2 to TRBJ1-4; TRBD1 might be the D (5 bases). Germline V gene data show CDR1 as LGHNA and CDR2 as YNFKEQ. This CDR3 is built from 15 residues. Trimming pared 2 bases from V and 8 bases from J, leaving 15 bases between. CDR3 bases: TGTGCCAGCAGCCAAAACAGTGGACACATCGAAAAACTGTTTTTT. Amino acid sequence: CASSQNSGHIEKLFF.